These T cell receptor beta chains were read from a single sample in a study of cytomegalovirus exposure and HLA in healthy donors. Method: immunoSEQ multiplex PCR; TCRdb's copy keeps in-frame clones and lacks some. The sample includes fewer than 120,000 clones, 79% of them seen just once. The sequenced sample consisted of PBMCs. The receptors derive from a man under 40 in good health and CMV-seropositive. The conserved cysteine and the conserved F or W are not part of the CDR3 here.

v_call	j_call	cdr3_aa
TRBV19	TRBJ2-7	ASSGSGGISSYEQY
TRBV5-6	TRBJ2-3	ASSTNLAGASGDTQY
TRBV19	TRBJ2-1	ASSPLKGLAFYNEQF
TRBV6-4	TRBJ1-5	ASSEMAGQPQH
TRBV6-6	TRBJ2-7	ASIHGGESYEQY
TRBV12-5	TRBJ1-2	ASGLVRGFGYT
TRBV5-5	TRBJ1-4	ASSVAGQGAGEKLF
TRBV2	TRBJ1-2	AGEQGANYGYT
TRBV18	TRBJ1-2	ASSPLQADYGYT
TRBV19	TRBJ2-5	ASSGDRGETQY
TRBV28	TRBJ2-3	ASSLEGTTSTDTQY
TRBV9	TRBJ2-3	ASSVEIAGGTDTQY
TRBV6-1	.	ASSEAFPTYEQY